This TCR beta chain appears in the sequencing data of a study of blood T cell repertoires in COVID-19. Turning to the study itself: Researchers got acute and convalescent COVID-19 samples from the United States, Italy and Spain.

Clones were sequenced by immunoSEQ multiplex PCR, and TCRdb holds only the in-frame ones, with some missing. This sample carries some 160,000 clones, 85% to 90% of them seen once, and the ten largest clones take 2.5% to 3%. This CDR3 contains 15 residues. The germline V gene has CDR1 LNHDA and CDR2 SQIVND (reference sequence). V was clipped by 3 bases and J by 3 bases; unmatched bases: 8. Seattle cases were enrolled at active infection and followed longitudinally. This sequence originates from a woman of 80 years or more with COVID-19, enrolled during active disease. Sequenced sample: peripheral blood. The rearrangement joins TRBV19 to TRBJ2-7, with 7 bases lining up with TRBD2. The CDR3: CASSMGGVGLYEQYF. The CDR3 nucleotides are TGTGCCAGTAGTATGGGGGGGGTTGGACTCTACGAGCAGTACTTC.